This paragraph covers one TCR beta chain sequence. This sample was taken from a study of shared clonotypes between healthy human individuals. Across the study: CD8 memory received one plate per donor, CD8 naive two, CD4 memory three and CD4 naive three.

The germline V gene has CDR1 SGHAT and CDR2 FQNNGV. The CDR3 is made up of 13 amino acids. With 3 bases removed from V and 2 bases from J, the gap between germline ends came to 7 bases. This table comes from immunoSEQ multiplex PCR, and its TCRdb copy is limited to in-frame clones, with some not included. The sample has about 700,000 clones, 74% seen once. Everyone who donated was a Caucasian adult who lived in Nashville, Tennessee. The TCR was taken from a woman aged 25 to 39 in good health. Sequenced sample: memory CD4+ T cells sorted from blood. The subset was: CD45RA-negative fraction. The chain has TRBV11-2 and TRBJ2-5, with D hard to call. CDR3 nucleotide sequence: TGTGCCAGCAGCTTCGGGTTACAAGAGACCCAGTACTTC. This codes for CASSFGLQETQYF.